This paragraph covers one TCR beta chain sequence. Unique molecular identifiers were incorporated into the prepared TCRbeta library. Via MiXCR, TCRdb re-called the PCR reads, giving one row per CDR3 protein. The table shows approximately 420,000 distinct CDR3 sequences, with about 11% occurring only once. From germline, CDR1 is DFQATT and CDR2 SNEGSKA (reference sequence). The CDR3 extends over 16 amino acids. V lost 0 bases and J lost 4, with 18 bases in between. The sample belongs to a study of T-cell reconstitution after alpha-beta-depleted transplantation in children. The V call is TRBV20-1, the J call TRBJ2-5; maybe TRBD1 (5 bases). The TCR was taken from a human donor who donated a stem cell graft to a child with acute myeloid leukemia. The sequencing used PBMCs from the stem cell graft donor, collected from the stem cell graft. The CDR3: CSARDETMGPGETQYF. As DNA, the CDR3 is TGCAGTGCTAGAGATGAAACTATGGGGCCGGGAGAGACCCAGTACTTC.